The rows below give T cell receptor beta chains drawn from one sample of a study of OX40 agonist ivuxolimab in advanced cancers. Here immunoSEQ multiplex PCR was the method, and the copy in TCRdb shows in-frame clones only, minus some. The table includes fewer than 100,000 clones, 89% detected once. The source material was CD4+ or CD8+ T cells sorted from blood, sampled in a trial of the OX40 agonist ivuxolimab. These receptors were collected from an adult with an advanced solid tumor such as melanoma, head and neck, liver or kidney cancer. Each CDR3 is given with its conserved first and last residue. A D gene is named only where the DNA matches it firmly. Not all rows give a size; the values are once, few, many and, for expanded clones, a class.

>TRBJ1-2|15|TRBD1|-|TRBV7-2
CASSPGTGGLDGYTF
TGTGCCAGCAGCCCGGGGACAGGGGGATTGGATGGCTACACCTTC
>TRBJ2-1|14|-|-|TRBV5-4
CASSLMFKVNEQFF
TGTGCCAGCAGCCTGATGTTTAAGGTCAATGAGCAGTTCTTC
>TRBJ2-4|14|TRBD2|-|TRBV6-5
CASSYGAGGDIQYF
TGCGCCAGCAGTTACGGGGCGGGAGGGGACATTCAGTACTTC
>TRBJ1-2|14|-|once|TRBV19
CASSFRGDNYGYTF
TGTGCCAGTAGTTTTCGGGGGGATAACTATGGCTACACCTTC
>TRBJ1-4|14|-|once|TRBV10-3
CAISDRGDGEKLFF
TGTGCCATCAGTGATAGGGGGGATGGAGAAAAACTGTTTTTT
>TRBJ2-5|13|-|-|TRBV19
CASSMWDRETQYF
TGTGCCAGTAGTATGTGGGATCGGGAGACCCAGTACTTC
>TRBJ2-3|15|-|-|TRBV5-4
CASSLWGSGTDTQYF
TGTGCCAGCAGCTTGTGGGGATCGGGCACAGATACGCAGTATTTT
>TRBJ2-3|13|-|few|TRBV5-1
CASSLGTTDTQYF
TGCGCCAGCAGCTTAGGTACAACAGATACGCAGTATTTT
>TRBJ2-3|16|-|-|TRBV2
CASSEVGGTTTDTQYF
TGTGCCAGCAGTGAAGTGGGGGGGACAACCACAGATACGCAGTATTTT
>TRBJ2-2|15|-|-|TRBV9
CASSGNRMNTGELFF
TGTGCCAGCAGCGGGAACAGGATGAACACCGGGGAGCTGTTTTTT
>TRBJ2-7|15|TRBD2|-|TRBV28
CASSSWTSGSDEQYF
TGTGCCAGCAGTTCCTGGACTAGCGGGAGCGACGAGCAGTACTTC
>TRBJ2-5|15|-|-|TRBV11-3
CASSRSGQTQETQYF
TGTGCCAGCAGCCGCAGCGGGCAGACTCAAGAGACCCAGTACTTC
>TRBJ1-4|18|TRBD1|-|TRBV19
CASSIPGQGFMTNEKLFF
TGTGCCAGTAGTATACCCGGACAGGGGTTTATGACTAATGAAAAACTGTTTTTT
>TRBJ2-1|17|TRBD2|-|TRBV4-2
CASSRSTSGSSRNEQFF
TGTGCCAGCAGCCGCTCTACTAGCGGGAGCTCGCGGAATGAGCAGTTCTTC
>TRBJ1-3|15|-|few|TRBV6-5
CASTKRWSSGNTIYF
TGTGCCAGCACCAAAAGGTGGAGCTCTGGAAACACCATATATTTT
>TRBJ2-2|15|-|-|TRBV11-3
CASSLRASNTGELFF
TGTGCCAGCAGCTTAAGGGCGTCGAACACCGGGGAGCTGTTTTTT
>TRBJ1-1|11|-|few|TRBV25-1
CASSRGTEAFF
TGTGCCAGCAGTCGGGGTACAGAAGCTTTCTTT
>TRBJ1-2|15|-|-|TRBV6-4
CASSESGTSRGGYTF
TGTGCCAGCAGTGAATCCGGGACCTCAAGGGGTGGCTACACCTTC
>TRBJ2-7|17|TRBD2|-|TRBV28
CASSLVPLAGTSYEQYF
TGTGCCAGCAGTTTAGTCCCTCTAGCGGGAACATCCTACGAGCAGTACTTC
>TRBJ2-5|15|-|few|TRBV7-8
CASSVGWGEGETQYF
TGTGCCAGCAGCGTAGGCTGGGGAGAGGGAGAGACCCAGTACTTC
>TRBJ2-7|15|TRBD2|-|TRBV5-1
CASSPRGGDSYEQYF
TGCGCCAGCAGCCCGAGGGGAGGGGACTCCTACGAGCAGTACTTC
>TRBJ2-5|15|TRBD1|-|TRBV2
CASSELWTGGETQYF
TGTGCCAGCAGTGAATTATGGACAGGAGGAGAGACCCAGTACTTC
>TRBJ1-2|17|-|-|TRBV19
CASSIPLDLDPNYGYTF
TGTGCCAGTAGTATTCCCCTGGACCTCGACCCTAACTATGGCTACACCTTC
>TRBJ2-2|18|TRBD2|-|TRBV15
CATSRALGLAGNTGELFF
TGTGCCACCAGCAGAGCCCTTGGACTAGCGGGGAACACCGGGGAGCTGTTTTTT
>TRBJ2-1|15|TRBD2|once|TRBV7-7
CASSKWTGTSNEQFF
TGTGCTAGCAGCAAATGGACCGGGACTAGCAATGAGCAGTTCTTC
>TRBJ2-1|15|-|-|TRBV2
CASSETSRGSNEQFF
TGTGCCAGCAGTGAAACTAGCAGGGGGTCCAATGAGCAGTTCTTC
>TRBJ1-1|13|TRBD1|-|TRBV11-2
CASSLGQTRKAFF
TGTGCCAGCAGCTTGGGACAGACTAGAAAAGCTTTCTTT
>TRBJ2-1|15|TRBD1|few|TRBV7-9
CASSLERTGLNEQFF
TGTGCCAGCAGCTTGGAGAGGACAGGCCTCAATGAGCAGTTCTTC
>TRBJ2-7|16|TRBD1|-|TRBV13
CASSRPGTGGRYEQYF
TGTGCCAGCAGCCGGCCGGGGACAGGGGGCCGGTACGAGCAGTACTTC
>TRBJ2-3|13|-|-|TRBV18
CASSRSASDTQYF
TGTGCCAGCTCACGGAGCGCCTCAGATACGCAGTATTTT
>TRBJ1-6|15|-|-|TRBV28
CASSTSDTYNSPLHF
TGTGCCAGCAGCACATCAGACACTTATAATTCACCCCTCCACTTT
>TRBJ1-5|16|-|-|TRBV28
CASSTLSGIRNQPQHF
TGTGCCAGCAGTACCCTTTCAGGGATCCGCAATCAGCCCCAGCATTTT
>TRBJ2-3|15|-|once|TRBV19
CASSASGGIGDTQYF
TGTGCCAGTAGTGCCTCGGGTGGGATCGGCGATACGCAGTATTTT
>TRBJ2-4|15|TRBD2|once|TRBV2
CASSEAGGEGTIQYF
TGTGCCAGCAGTGAAGCGGGTGGGGAGGGAACCATTCAGTACTTC
>TRBJ2-7|15|TRBD1|-|TRBV5-1
CASRQPTGEFDEQYF
TGCGCCAGCAGACAACCGACAGGGGAGTTCGACGAGCAGTACTTC
>TRBJ2-1|15|-|-|TRBV10-3
CAISQGGTSYDEQFF
TGTGCCATCAGCCAGGGGGGGACTAGTTACGATGAGCAGTTCTTC
>TRBJ1-2|14|TRBD1|-|TRBV5-1
CASSTGQVFDGYTF
TGCGCCAGCAGCACTGGACAGGTCTTTGACGGCTACACCTTC
>TRBJ2-3|18|TRBD2|-|TRBV7-3
CASSLKLAGDGRTDTQYF
TGTGCCAGCAGCTTAAAATTAGCGGGAGATGGGAGGACAGATACGCAGTATTTT
>TRBJ2-5|14|TRBD2|-|TRBV5-1
CASSFSGDQETQYF
TGCGCCAGCAGCTTTAGCGGGGATCAAGAGACCCAGTACTTC
>TRBJ2-2|16|TRBD2|-|TRBV28
CASSSPGTSGTGELFF
TGTGCCAGCAGTTCCCCCGGGACTAGCGGAACCGGGGAGCTGTTTTTT
>TRBJ1-1|13|-|-|TRBV7-9
CASSFVRGLGAFF
TGTGCCAGCAGCTTCGTCCGAGGCCTCGGAGCTTTCTTT
>TRBJ2-3|16|-|-|TRBV7-9
CASSFPGAGSTDTQYF
TGTGCCAGCAGCTTTCCGGGGGCGGGAAGCACAGATACGCAGTATTTT
>TRBJ2-3|18|-|-|TRBV14
CASSHQFQSLEKSDTQYF
TGTGCCAGCAGCCATCAGTTCCAGTCCCTCGAGAAATCAGATACGCAGTATTTT